This T cell receptor (beta chain) was observed in a study of cytomegalovirus exposure and HLA in healthy donors. Regarding the study as a whole: Some V segments, TRBV6-2 and TRBV6-3 among them, were indistinguishable and were therefore excluded.

Germline-derived CDR1 and CDR2 are GTSNPN and SVGIG (reference sequence). The CDR3 runs 14 residues. Trimming removed 1 base from V and 0 bases from J, with 7 bases in between. Vbeta (60) and Jbeta (13) primers were used in the PCR. Only in-frame clones appear in the TCRdb table, and some are missing; sequencing was by immunoSEQ multiplex PCR. The sample yields about 260,000 clones, almost 85% seen once. In regard to this clone: As yet, its antigen is unknown.

The TCR sequence derives from a woman in her thirties or forties in good health and CMV-seropositive. Specimen: PBMCs. This chain connects TRBV30 to TRBJ1-3; D remains ambiguous. The CDR3 sequence is CAWSARDSGNTIYF. CDR3 bases: TGTGCCTGGAGTGCGAGGGACTCTGGAAACACCATATATTTT.